This T cell receptor beta chain was documented in a study of patients and donors after allogeneic stem cell transplantation (dated by TCRdb to between 2020 and 2021). A note on this clonotype: Its antigen specificity is not known. Per-base quality was not reported, and no clone a single base away is much larger than it.

Library preparation was by RT-PCR. This sample was sequenced with a NextSeq 550. TCRdb reworked the public reads: Q25 trimming with fastp, MiXCR clone assembly, productive beta chains retained. Rows are unified per CDR3 protein, each entry keeping the most common DNA and genes. The sample has a few hundred thousand distinct CDR3 sequences on record, around 40% of them singletons. Of the sample, around a tenth falls within the top ten clones. The CDR3, from cysteine to phenylalanine, totals 13 residues. The CDR3 DNA has 39 bases and is translated from base 1. Cut back by 0 bases and 2 bases, the V and J ends lie 3 bases apart. The CDR1 and CDR2 encoded by the germline V gene are MDHEN and SYDVKM.

The clonotype was recovered from a human donor who was either an allogeneic HSCT recipient or a stem cell or donor lymphocyte infusion donor (not recorded which). It is not recorded whose cells these are; they may come from a transplant donor. What was sequenced was blood, either unsorted or a sorted T cell fraction (not recorded which). Recombination joined TRBV28 with TRBJ2-3; the D segment cannot be called with confidence. The DNA reads TGTGCCAGCAGTTTATGGGACACAGATACGCAGTATTTT. Its product reads: CASSLWDTDTQYF.